The TCR beta chain described here comes from a study of T-cell memory formation after mild COVID-19. In the study overall: TCR clusters mostly belonged to single donors.

TCRalpha and TCRbeta libraries used 5'RACE with constant-segment primers and UMIs. MiXCR, run by TCRdb on the 5' RACE reads, gives a single entry per CDR3 protein. This table holds roughly 220,000 distinct CDR3 sequences, 9.5% to 10% found once. The V gene lost 2 bases and the J gene lost 0 bases, with 7 bases spanning the gap. The germline CDR1 and CDR2 sequences are SNHLY and FYNNEI. This CDR3 contains 14 residues. This clonotype was observed at least ten times. The TCR sequence derives from a man aged 18-30 years who had mild COVID-19 (a few samples of this study predate the infection). Cell type and time point are not known. The V gene is TRBV2, the J gene TRBJ1-1; no definite D call. Sequenced input: PBMCs or a T cell subset sorted from them (not recorded which). Written as DNA, the CDR3 is TGTGCCAGCAGTGAACAGCGAATGAACACTGAAGCTTTCTTT. This translates into CASSEQRMNTEAFF.